This T cell receptor (beta chain) stems from a study of T cells in Graves' hyperthyroidism and ophthalmopathy. The TCR beta CDR3 regions underwent amplification using RNA transcripts as the source. With the HTBI primer set, the TCR CDR3 went through a first round of RT-PCR. A single record per CDR3 protein comes from TCRdb applying MiXCR to the multiplex PCR reads. The sample has around 350,000 distinct CDR3 sequences; approximately 19% are singletons. The V end lost 3 bases, the J end lost 2 bases, and 5 bases lay between the germline ends. This CDR3 comprises 13 residues. Germline V gene data show CDR1 as LNHNV and CDR2 as YYDKDF (reference sequence). There are many counts of this clonotype.

The specimen sequenced was blood. The TCR sequence derives from a woman aged 18-35 years with Graves' hyperthyroidism. V gene TRBV15 combines with J gene TRBJ1-3; D is ambiguous. The CDR3 DNA is TGTGCCACCAGCAGTATAACTGGAAACACCATATATTTT. Translated: CATSSITGNTIYF. The variable domain in full, with the rest retrieved from reference TRBV15 and TRBJ1-3, is DAMVIQNPRYQVTQFGKPVTLSCSQTLNHNVMYWYQQKSSQAPKLLFHYYDKDFNNEADTPDNFQSRRPNTSFCFLDIRSPGLGDTAMYLCATSSITGNTIYFGEGSWLTVV.